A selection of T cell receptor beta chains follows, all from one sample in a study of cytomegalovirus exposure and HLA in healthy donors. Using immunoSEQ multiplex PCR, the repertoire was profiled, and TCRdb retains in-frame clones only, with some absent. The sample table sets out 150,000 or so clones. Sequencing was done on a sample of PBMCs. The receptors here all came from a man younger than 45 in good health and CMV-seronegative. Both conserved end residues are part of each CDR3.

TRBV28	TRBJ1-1	CASSPGSGAHTEAFF
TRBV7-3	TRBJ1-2	CASSPGQGGYTF
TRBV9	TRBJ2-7	CASSGTSGPYEQYF
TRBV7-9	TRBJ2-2	CASSRDLETGELFF
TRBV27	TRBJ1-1	CASSPRQGVDTEAFF
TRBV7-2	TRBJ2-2	CASSLRGSGGRGGTGELFF
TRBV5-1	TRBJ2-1	CASSLGTSANYNEQFF
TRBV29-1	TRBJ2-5	CSVDSATGSQETQYF
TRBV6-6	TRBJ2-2	CASRGGGVSRAGELFF
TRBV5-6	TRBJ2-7	CASSLMYSSSYEQYF
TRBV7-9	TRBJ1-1	CASSSPGQGTTEAFF
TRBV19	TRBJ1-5	CASKTNVAGDQPQHF
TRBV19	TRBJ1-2	CASTPRGAGYTF
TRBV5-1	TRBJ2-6	CASRQGTGGSSGANVLTF
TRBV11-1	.	CASSLGDRAYEQYF
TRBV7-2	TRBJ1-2	CASSFQGARYGYTF
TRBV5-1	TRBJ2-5	CASKVRETQYF
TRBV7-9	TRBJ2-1	CASQGLSDNNEQFF
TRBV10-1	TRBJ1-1	CASTRDSHTEAFF
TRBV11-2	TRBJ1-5	CASSFSEGQPQHF
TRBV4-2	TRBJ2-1	CASSPREGDSNEQFF
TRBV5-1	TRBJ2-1	CASSPVIAGAYNEQFF